These 15 T cell receptor beta chains were all obtained from the same sample, sequenced in a study of patients and donors after allogeneic stem cell transplantation. TCRdb independently ran MiXCR on the RT-PCR reads; one entry per CDR3 protein. The data show roughly 880,000 distinct CDR3 sequences, roughly 18% seen once. Sequenced material: blood, either unsorted or a sorted T cell fraction (not recorded which). Receptors originate from a human donor who was either an allogeneic HSCT recipient or a stem cell or donor lymphocyte infusion donor (not recorded which). It is not recorded whose cells these are; they may come from a transplant donor.

This clonotype was recorded a few times. The genes are TRBV2 and TRBJ2-5; 12 bases line up with TRBD2. The CDR3 has 15 residues. Germline loops: CDR1 SNHLY, CDR2 FYNNEI. Trimming took 3 bases from V and 5 from J; bases not matched to a gene: 4. The CDR3 DNA reads TGTGCCAGCAGTGATCCAACTAGCGGGAGGGAGACCCAGTACTTC. Translated: CASSDPTSGRETQYF.

This clonotype was picked up many times. The chain has TRBV10-3 and TRBJ2-1; D not certain. CDR1 is ENHRY and CDR2 is SYGVKD in the germline V gene. V dropped 0 bases and J dropped 8 bases, with 11 bases sitting between them. This CDR3 has 14 amino acids. The CDR3 DNA follows: TGTGCCATCAGTGAGTCGAGAGGTATTGATGAGCAGTTCTTC. Protein: CAISESRGIDEQFF.

There are many counts of this clonotype. J is TRBJ1-2 and V is TRBV5-1; D gene uncertain. This CDR3 region has 12 residues. With 4 bases removed from V and 5 bases from J, the gap between germline ends came to 9 bases. Germline CDR1 reads SGHRS; CDR2 reads YFSETQ. The CDR3 is CASSPRGYGYTF. As DNA, the CDR3 is TGCGCCAGCAGCCCCCGCGGGTATGGCTACACCTTC.

This clonotype turned up a few times. The chain has TRBV7-2 and TRBJ2-1; possibly TRBD1 for D (6 bases). The CDR3 consists of 15 residues. Trimming cost V 6 bases and J 8 bases, with 20 bases left between them. Germline V gene data show CDR1 as SGHTA and CDR2 as FQGNSA. The CDR3 protein is CASRPLGGLFDEQFF. DNA of the CDR3: TGTGCCAGCAGACCCCTAGGGGGTCTGTTTGATGAGCAGTTCTTC.

The chain is built from TRBV27 and TRBJ2-3; a weak D match, TRBD2 (6 bases). The CDR3 sequence is 16 residues long. The germline V gene encodes CDR1 MNHEY and CDR2 SMNVEV (reference sequence). Deletions cut 0 bases from V and 2 bases from J, with 12 bases between. CDR3: CASSLSSGDFTDTQYF. DNA of the CDR3: TGTGCCAGCAGTTTATCGTCGGGAGATTTCACAGATACGCAGTATTTT.

This rearrangement joins TRBV5-1 to TRBJ2-1, with D perhaps matching TRBD2 (6 bases). The germline V gene encodes CDR1 SGHRS and CDR2 YFSETQ. The CDR3 has 20 residues. Between the trimmed V and J ends, which lost 3 bases and 2 bases, there was a span of 27 bases. The CDR3 bases are TGCGCCAGCAGCTATCTAGGGTTTCGGGAGACCCCAGTGGCCTACAATGAGCAGTTCTTC. This encodes CASSYLGFRETPVAYNEQFF.

This clonotype was counted only a few times. The V gene is TRBV4-3, the J gene TRBJ1-2, with D maybe TRBD1 (5 bases). Trimming cost V 4 bases and J 1 base, with 16 bases left between them. The germline CDR1 and CDR2 sequences are LGHNA and YSLEER. This CDR3 spans 16 amino acids. The CDR3 sequence is CASSPGGRGSNYGYTF. DNA of the CDR3: TGCGCCAGCAGCCCCGGCGGGAGGGGAAGTAACTATGGCTACACCTTC.

The CDR3 spells CSATSSKDSGKGGKNIQYF. In DNA form, the CDR3 reads TGCAGTGCTACATCATCAAAGGATAGCGGGAAGGGCGGCAAAAACATTCAGTACTTC. This sequence joins TRBV20-1 and TRBJ2-4, with 8 bases aligning to TRBD2. Unmatched junction bases numbered 20, after V lost 4 bases and J lost 3 bases. Germline lookup yields CDR1 DFQATT and CDR2 SNEGSKA (reference sequence). There are 19 residues in the CDR3.

There are a few counts of this clonotype. The gene calls are TRBV20-1 and TRBJ2-3; TRBD2 agrees at 8 bases. The CDR3 spans 17 residues. CDR1 is DFQATT, CDR2 SNEGSKA, per germline (reference sequence). With 4 bases clipped from V and 2 bases from J, the junction kept 14 bases outside the gene matches. The CDR3 is CSAISLRAGGSTDTQYF. The CDR3 nucleotides are TGCAGTGCTATCTCTTTACGGGCGGGAGGTTCCACAGATACGCAGTATTTT.

V gene TRBV12-3 or TRBV12-4 combines with J gene TRBJ2-3, with TRBD2 matching 9 bases. The J segment lost 2 bases and the V segment lost 8 bases, leaving 14 bases of the junction unmatched. The CDR3 spans 17 residues. The CDR3 DNA reads as TGTGCCAGCGCGGAGTGGGGGCGGGAGGGACCCACAGATACGCAGTATTTT. Protein sequence: CASAEWGREGPTDTQYF.

This clonotype is a singleton in its sample. This chain connects TRBV11-3 to TRBJ2-4; D unresolved. The CDR3 covers 14 residues. Germline V gene data show CDR1 as SGHNT and CDR2 as YENEEA. The ends were cut back, 2 bases at V and 8 bases at J, with 13 bases in the middle. CDR3 residues: CASSLRTKVDIQYF. The CDR3 region has the DNA TGTGCCAGCAGCTTAAGGACCAAGGTAGACATTCAGTACTTC.

This clonotype was detected only a few times. As DNA, the CDR3 is TGTGCCACGGACAGGGGGAATGAGCAGTTCTTC. Encoded protein: CATDRGNEQFF. V usage is TRBV10-3 and J usage is TRBJ2-1, with 10 bases lining up with TRBD1. The germline CDR1 and CDR2 sequences are ENHRY and SYGVKD. Unmatched junction bases numbered 1, after V lost 10 bases and J lost 7 bases. This CDR3 has 11 residues.

This clonotype has just a few counts. The genes are TRBV11-1 and TRBJ2-2; 9 bases map to TRBD2. Germline V gene lookup returns CDR1 SGHAT and CDR2 FQDESV (reference sequence). This CDR3 is built from 18 residues. The V gene end was trimmed by 0 bases and the J gene end by 2 bases; junction bases not matched to a gene: 7. The DNA of the CDR3 is TGTGCCAGCAGCTTAGCCTCACAGCGGGAGGCTAACACCGGGGAGCTGTTTTTT. Translated, it gives CASSLASQREANTGELFF.

The rearrangement joins TRBV14 to TRBJ2-5, with D unclear. Trimming cost V 1 base and J 1 base, with 13 bases left between them. CDR3 length: 16 residues. The germline V gene encodes CDR1 SGHDN and CDR2 FVKESK. For the CDR3, the DNA is TGTGCCAGCAGCCAAGGACGGTCCAGCGTCCAAGAGACCCAGTACTTC. Protein product: CASSQGRSSVQETQYF. The full variable domain, its missing parts supplied by reference TRBV14 and TRBJ2-5, is EAGVTQFPSHSVIEKGQTVTLRCDPISGHDNLYWYRRVMGKEIKFLLHFVKESKQDESGMPNNRFLAERTGGTYSTLKVQPAELEDSGVYFCASSQGRSSVQETQYFGPGTRLLVL.

This clonotype appeared a single time. The J gene is TRBJ2-3, the V gene TRBV14; 8 bases match TRBD1. Germline assignment: CDR1 SGHDN and CDR2 FVKESK. This CDR3 is built from 14 residues. V gave up 6 bases and J gave up 6 bases; unmatched junction bases: 8. CDR3 loop: CASRTGTGYDTQYF. The CDR3 DNA reads as TGTGCCAGCAGGACCGGGACAGGATACGATACGCAGTATTTT.